The present T cell receptor beta chain was sequenced within a study of T cell responses to AZD1222 COVID-19 vaccine. From germline, CDR1 is SGHKS and CDR2 YYEKEE (reference sequence). The V and J ends lost 2 bases and 4 bases, in that order; junction bases with no gene match: 2. The CDR3 runs to 14 residues. Pooling was applied to second doses at about 4 or about 12 weeks. A few counts support this clone. Clones were sequenced by immunoSEQ multiplex PCR, and TCRdb holds only the in-frame ones, with some missing. Counted here are about 140,000 clones, 80% to 95% occurring once; the ten biggest clones make up roughly 3.5%.

The sequences come from peripheral blood, collected 28 days after the second AZD1222 dose. The chain recombines TRBV5-5 with TRBJ2-7; 11 positions agree with TRBD1. This TCR derives from an adult who received the AZD1222 COVID-19 vaccine. In DNA form, the CDR3 reads TGTGCCAGCAGCTTAGGACAGGGGGCTTACGAGCAGTACTTC. It specifies CASSLGQGAYEQYF.